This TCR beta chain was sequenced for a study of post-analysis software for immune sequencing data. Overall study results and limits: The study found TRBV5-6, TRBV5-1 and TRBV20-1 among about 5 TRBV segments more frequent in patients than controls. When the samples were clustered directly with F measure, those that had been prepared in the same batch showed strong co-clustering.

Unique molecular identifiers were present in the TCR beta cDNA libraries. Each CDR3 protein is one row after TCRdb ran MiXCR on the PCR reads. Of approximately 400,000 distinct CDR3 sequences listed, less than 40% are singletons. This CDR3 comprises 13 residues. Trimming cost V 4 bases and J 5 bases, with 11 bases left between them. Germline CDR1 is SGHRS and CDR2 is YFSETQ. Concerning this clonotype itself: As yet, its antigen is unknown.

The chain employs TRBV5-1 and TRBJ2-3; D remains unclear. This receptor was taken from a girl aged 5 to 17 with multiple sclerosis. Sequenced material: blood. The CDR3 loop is CASSLDWGDTQYF. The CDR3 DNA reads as TGCGCCAGCAGCCTCGACTGGGGAGATACGCAGTATTTT.